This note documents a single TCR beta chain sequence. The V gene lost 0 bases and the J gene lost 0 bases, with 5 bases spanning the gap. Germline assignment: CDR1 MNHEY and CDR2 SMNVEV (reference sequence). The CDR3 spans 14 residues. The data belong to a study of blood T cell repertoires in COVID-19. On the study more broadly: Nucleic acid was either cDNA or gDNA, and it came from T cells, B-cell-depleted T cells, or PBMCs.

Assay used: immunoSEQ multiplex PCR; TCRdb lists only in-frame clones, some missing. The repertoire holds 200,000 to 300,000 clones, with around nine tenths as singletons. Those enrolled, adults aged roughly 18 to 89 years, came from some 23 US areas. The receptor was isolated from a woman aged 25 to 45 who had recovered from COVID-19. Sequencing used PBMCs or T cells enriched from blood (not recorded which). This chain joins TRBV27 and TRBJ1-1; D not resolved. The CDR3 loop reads CASSLSRVNTEAFF. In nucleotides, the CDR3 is TGTGCCAGCAGTTTATCTCGGGTGAACACTGAAGCTTTCTTT.